Listed below are T cell receptor beta chains from one sample, sequenced in a study of T cell responses to AZD1222 COVID-19 vaccine. Sequencing used immunoSEQ multiplex PCR; TCRdb keeps in-frame clones, though not all of them. The sample has more than 150,000 clones; 75% to 90% are singletons. This specimen was peripheral blood, taken on day 0 of MenACWY control vaccination. The origin of the receptors is an adult in good health. The CDR3 runs from the conserved cysteine through the conserved F or W. Fields, in order: D gene, V gene, J gene, clone size, CDR3 protein, CDR3 DNA. The D gene is left open where the match is weak. The size field is filled for only some rows; it gives once, few, many or a size class.

d_call: TRBD2; v_call: TRBV7-6; j_call: TRBJ2-1; clone_size: -; cdr3_aa: CASSLAQLAEANEQFF; cdr3_nt: TGTGCCAGCAGCCTCGCCCAACTAGCGGAGGCCAATGAGCAGTTCTTC
d_call: TRBD1; v_call: TRBV5-1; j_call: TRBJ1-2; clone_size: -; cdr3_aa: CASSLSIGQVYGYTF; cdr3_nt: TGCGCCAGCAGCTTGTCAATCGGACAGGTCTATGGCTACACCTTC
d_call: TRBD1; v_call: TRBV27; j_call: TRBJ1-5; clone_size: -; cdr3_aa: CASSPGQGGNQPQHF; cdr3_nt: TGTGCCAGCAGTCCTGGACAGGGCGGCAATCAGCCCCAGCATTTT
d_call: -; v_call: TRBV19; j_call: TRBJ1-2; clone_size: -; cdr3_aa: CASSIDWRGRIYGYTF; cdr3_nt: TGTGCCAGTAGTATAGATTGGAGGGGCCGGATCTATGGCTACACCTTC
d_call: -; v_call: TRBV7-9; j_call: TRBJ2-5; clone_size: -; cdr3_aa: CASSLTRLETQYF; cdr3_nt: TGTGCCAGCAGCCTTACAAGACTAGAGACCCAGTACTTC
d_call: -; v_call: TRBV6-1; j_call: TRBJ1-2; clone_size: -; cdr3_aa: CASSEESGGNYGYTF; cdr3_nt: TGTGCCAGCAGTGAAGAATCGGGGGGGAACTATGGCTACACCTTC
d_call: TRBD1; v_call: TRBV7-3; j_call: TRBJ2-3; clone_size: few; cdr3_aa: CASSSRTGVADTQYF; cdr3_nt: TGTGCCAGCAGCTCCCGGACAGGGGTGGCAGATACGCAGTATTTT
d_call: -; v_call: TRBV9; j_call: TRBJ2-5; clone_size: -; cdr3_aa: CASSVGAHSAETQYF; cdr3_nt: TGTGCCAGCAGCGTGGGGGCCCACAGTGCAGAGACCCAGTACTTC
d_call: TRBD2; v_call: TRBV27; j_call: TRBJ2-3; clone_size: -; cdr3_aa: CASKSPGGVADTQYF; cdr3_nt: TGTGCCAGCAAATCCCCGGGAGGCGTGGCAGATACGCAGTATTTT
d_call: TRBD1; v_call: TRBV7-8; j_call: TRBJ1-6; clone_size: -; cdr3_aa: CASSTTGARNSPLHF; cdr3_nt: TGTGCCAGCAGTACGACAGGGGCGCGTAATTCACCCCTCCACTTT
d_call: -; v_call: TRBV5-6; j_call: TRBJ2-5; clone_size: -; cdr3_aa: CASSFPATQETQYF; cdr3_nt: TGTGCCAGCAGCTTTCCAGCGACCCAAGAGACCCAGTACTTC
d_call: -; v_call: TRBV28; j_call: TRBJ1-5; clone_size: -; cdr3_aa: CASITPGASNQPQHF; cdr3_nt: TGTGCCAGCATCACACCGGGGGCGAGCAATCAGCCCCAGCATTTT
d_call: -; v_call: TRBV2; j_call: TRBJ1-3; clone_size: -; cdr3_aa: CASSGTAISGNTIYF; cdr3_nt: TGTGCCAGCAGTGGAACAGCTATCTCTGGAAACACCATATATTTT
d_call: -; v_call: TRBV3-1/TRBV3-2; j_call: TRBJ2-4; clone_size: -; cdr3_aa: CASSQIGIQYF; cdr3_nt: TGTGCCAGCAGCCAAATAGGCATTCAGTACTTC
d_call: TRBD1; v_call: TRBV6-5; j_call: TRBJ2-7; clone_size: -; cdr3_aa: CASSYARDSLYF; cdr3_nt: TGTGCCAGCAGTTACGCCCGGGACAGCTTATACTTC
d_call: TRBD1; v_call: TRBV28; j_call: TRBJ2-7; clone_size: once; cdr3_aa: CATRQRTGGQSSYEQYF; cdr3_nt: TGTGCCACCAGACAACGGACAGGGGGCCAAAGCTCCTACGAGCAGTACTTC
d_call: -; v_call: TRBV7-8; j_call: TRBJ2-1; clone_size: -; cdr3_aa: CASSLALGRNSYNEQFF; cdr3_nt: TGTGCCAGCAGCTTAGCGCTGGGACGGAACTCCTACAATGAGCAGTTCTTC
d_call: -; v_call: TRBV13; j_call: TRBJ1-3; clone_size: -; cdr3_aa: CASSSGLFSGNTIYF; cdr3_nt: TGTGCCAGCAGCTCCGGACTGTTCTCTGGAAACACCATATATTTT
d_call: -; v_call: TRBV4-1; j_call: TRBJ2-7; clone_size: -; cdr3_aa: CASSQALGYEQYF; cdr3_nt: TGCGCCAGCAGCCAAGCCTTGGGGTACGAGCAGTACTTC
d_call: -; v_call: TRBV27; j_call: TRBJ2-1; clone_size: -; cdr3_aa: CASSSIERSSYNEQFF; cdr3_nt: TGTGCCAGCAGTTCCATCGAGCGGTCCTCCTACAATGAGCAGTTCTTC
d_call: TRBD1; v_call: TRBV2; j_call: TRBJ2-3; clone_size: -; cdr3_aa: CASRRGLGTDTQYF; cdr3_nt: TGTGCCAGCCGAAGGGGGCTGGGTACAGATACGCAGTATTTT
d_call: -; v_call: TRBV4-1; j_call: TRBJ1-1; clone_size: -; cdr3_aa: CASSHPLDRMNTEAFF; cdr3_nt: TGCGCCAGCAGCCACCCCCTCGACAGGATGAACACTGAAGCTTTCTTT
d_call: -; v_call: TRBV29-1; j_call: TRBJ1-3; clone_size: -; cdr3_aa: CSVEFQPGVHGNTIYF; cdr3_nt: TGCAGCGTTGAATTCCAGCCAGGGGTACATGGAAACACCATATATTTT
d_call: -; v_call: TRBV7-3; j_call: TRBJ2-1; clone_size: few; cdr3_aa: CASSPVADSSYNEQFF; cdr3_nt: TGTGCCAGCAGCCCAGTAGCGGATAGCTCCTACAATGAGCAGTTCTTC
d_call: TRBD1; v_call: TRBV6-6; j_call: TRBJ1-1; clone_size: -; cdr3_aa: CASSSGQGAKAFF; cdr3_nt: TGTGCCAGCAGTTCTGGACAGGGGGCGAAAGCTTTCTTT
d_call: -; v_call: TRBV7-3; j_call: TRBJ2-3; clone_size: -; cdr3_aa: CASSSLNPPLGEVGDTQYF; cdr3_nt: TGTGCCAGCAGCTCATTAAATCCCCCTCTAGGGGAGGTAGGAGATACGCAGTATTTT
d_call: -; v_call: TRBV9; j_call: TRBJ1-1; clone_size: -; cdr3_aa: CASSLRGVGTEAFF; cdr3_nt: TGTGCCAGCAGCCTCCGGGGAGTAGGAACTGAAGCTTTCTTT
d_call: -; v_call: TRBV5-6; j_call: TRBJ1-4; clone_size: -; cdr3_aa: CASKRTFAGNEKLFF; cdr3_nt: TGTGCCAGTAAAAGAACCTTTGCGGGGAATGAAAAACTGTTTTTT
d_call: TRBD2; v_call: TRBV5-1; j_call: TRBJ2-7; clone_size: once; cdr3_aa: CASSWKTSGADEQYF; cdr3_nt: TGCGCCAGCAGTTGGAAAACTAGCGGGGCGGACGAGCAGTACTTC
d_call: -; v_call: TRBV27; j_call: TRBJ1-4; clone_size: -; cdr3_aa: CASSLTPVMNEKLFF; cdr3_nt: TGTGCCAGCAGTTTAACCCCGGTTATGAATGAAAAACTGTTTTTT
d_call: -; v_call: TRBV5-4; j_call: TRBJ1-4; clone_size: -; cdr3_aa: CASSLGSSNEKLFF; cdr3_nt: TGTGCCAGCAGCTTGGGCAGCTCTAATGAAAAACTGTTTTTT
d_call: TRBD2; v_call: TRBV27; j_call: TRBJ2-5; clone_size: -; cdr3_aa: CASRGLAEETQYF; cdr3_nt: TGTGCCAGCAGGGGACTAGCGGAGGAGACCCAGTACTTC
d_call: -; v_call: TRBV7-2; j_call: TRBJ1-2; clone_size: -; cdr3_aa: CASSHGLSGNGYTF; cdr3_nt: TGTGCCAGCAGCCACGGTTTGTCGGGCAATGGCTACACCTTC
d_call: -; v_call: TRBV18; j_call: TRBJ1-1; clone_size: -; cdr3_aa: CASSPEGNTEAFF; cdr3_nt: TGTGCCAGCTCACCCGAGGGGAACACTGAAGCTTTCTTT
d_call: TRBD2; v_call: TRBV6-5; j_call: TRBJ2-7; clone_size: -; cdr3_aa: CASSPPSGSVREQYF; cdr3_nt: TGTGCCAGCAGCCCCCCTAGCGGGAGTGTGAGGGAGCAGTACTTC
d_call: -; v_call: TRBV18; j_call: TRBJ1-1; clone_size: -; cdr3_aa: CASSPNGQNTEAFF; cdr3_nt: TGTGCCAGCTCACCAAACGGCCAGAACACTGAAGCTTTCTTT
d_call: TRBD2; v_call: TRBV28; j_call: TRBJ2-3; clone_size: -; cdr3_aa: CASSLSERESGTDTQYF; cdr3_nt: TGTGCCAGCAGTTTATCCGAGCGGGAGTCCGGCACAGATACGCAGTATTTT
d_call: TRBD1; v_call: TRBV23-1; j_call: TRBJ1-5; clone_size: -; cdr3_aa: CASSQYDRGHQPQHF; cdr3_nt: TGCGCCAGCAGTCAATACGACAGGGGGCACCAGCCCCAGCATTTT
d_call: -; v_call: TRBV6-1; j_call: TRBJ2-2; clone_size: -; cdr3_aa: CATRQGKIGELFF; cdr3_nt: TGTGCCACCAGGCAGGGCAAAATCGGGGAGCTGTTTTTT
d_call: TRBD1; v_call: TRBV4-2; j_call: TRBJ2-1; clone_size: few; cdr3_aa: CASSQETGDEQFF; cdr3_nt: TGTGCCAGCAGCCAAGAGACAGGGGATGAGCAGTTCTTC
d_call: -; v_call: TRBV11-2; j_call: TRBJ1-6; clone_size: -; cdr3_aa: CASSSEGVPLHF; cdr3_nt: TGTGCCAGCAGCTCAGAGGGAGTACCCCTCCACTTT